These T cell receptor beta chains were read from a single sample in a study of CD8 T cells in Susac syndrome. TCRdb passed the immunoSEQ multiplex PCR reads through MiXCR, listing each CDR3 protein once. The top ten clones hold around 0.13% of a sample with approximately 160,000 distinct CDR3 sequences, roughly 93% of them seen once. Source material: CD4+ T cells from PBMCs. All receptors come from a human donor in good health. Both conserved end residues are part of each CDR3. A D gene is named only where the DNA matches it firmly. A clone size is listed for some rows: how often the clone was seen (once, few, many), or a class if it is expanded.

clone size: NA
V gene: TRBV29-1
D gene: NA
J gene: TRBJ1-2
CDR3 length: 13
CDR3 protein: CSASPGLNYGYTF
CDR3 DNA: TGCAGCGCCAGTCCGGGACTTAACTATGGCTACACCTTC

clone size: NA
V gene: TRBV5-6
D gene: NA
J gene: TRBJ1-2
CDR3 length: 12
CDR3 protein: CASSPGRQGYTF
CDR3 DNA: TGTGCCAGCAGCCCGGGACGTCAGGGATACACCTTC

clone size: NA
V gene: TRBV2
D gene: NA
J gene: TRBJ2-2
CDR3 length: 14
CDR3 protein: CASSLGVGTGELFF
CDR3 DNA: TGTGCCAGCAGTTTAGGGGTGGGCACCGGGGAGCTGTTTTTT

clone size: NA
V gene: TRBV6-5
D gene: NA
J gene: TRBJ1-6
CDR3 length: 14
CDR3 protein: CASGPHIDNSPLHF
CDR3 DNA: TGTGCCAGCGGACCGCACATCGACAATTCACCCCTCCACTTT

clone size: NA
V gene: TRBV7-9
D gene: TRBD1
J gene: TRBJ2-7
CDR3 length: 14
CDR3 protein: CASARTGSSYEQYF
CDR3 DNA: TGTGCCAGTGCTAGGACAGGGAGCTCCTACGAGCAGTACTTC

clone size: NA
V gene: TRBV6-1
D gene: TRBD1
J gene: TRBJ2-7
CDR3 length: 15
CDR3 protein: CASSSGQAISYEQYF
CDR3 DNA: TGTGCCAGCAGCTCCGGACAGGCTATCTCCTACGAGCAGTACTTC

clone size: NA
V gene: TRBV20-1
D gene: NA
J gene: TRBJ1-6
CDR3 length: 13
CDR3 protein: CSASGDGDSPLHF
CDR3 DNA: TGCAGTGCTAGTGGGGACGGGGATTCACCCCTCCACTTT

clone size: NA
V gene: TRBV7-2
D gene: NA
J gene: TRBJ2-7
CDR3 length: 13
CDR3 protein: CASSPAIRDQQYF
CDR3 DNA: TGTGCCAGCAGCCCTGCTATTAGGGACCAGCAGTACTTC

clone size: NA
V gene: TRBV29-1
D gene: TRBD1
J gene: TRBJ1-1
CDR3 length: 14
CDR3 protein: CSVHSGTGVTEAFF
CDR3 DNA: TGCAGCGTCCATTCCGGGACAGGGGTCACTGAAGCTTTCTTT

clone size: NA
V gene: TRBV20-1
D gene: TRBD1
J gene: TRBJ2-2
CDR3 length: 15
CDR3 protein: CSAGRQGAFSGELFF
CDR3 DNA: TGCAGTGCTGGTAGACAGGGGGCGTTTTCCGGGGAGCTGTTTTTT

clone size: NA
V gene: TRBV30
D gene: NA
J gene: TRBJ1-2
CDR3 length: 13
CDR3 protein: CAWSRNRYHGYTF
CDR3 DNA: TGTGCCTGGAGTCGAAACAGGTACCATGGCTACACCTTC

clone size: few
V gene: TRBV19
D gene: NA
J gene: TRBJ1-2
CDR3 length: 14
CDR3 protein: CASRLPGVNYGYTF
CDR3 DNA: TGTGCCAGTAGACTGCCAGGGGTTAACTATGGCTACACCTTC

clone size: NA
V gene: TRBV24-1
D gene: NA
J gene: TRBJ2-5
CDR3 length: 15
CDR3 protein: CATSDPRGAQETQYF
CDR3 DNA: TGTGCCACCAGTGACCCTCGGGGCGCACAGGAGACCCAGTACTTC

clone size: NA
V gene: TRBV7-9
D gene: TRBD1
J gene: TRBJ2-6
CDR3 length: 17
CDR3 protein: CASSIRTGYRGANVLTF
CDR3 DNA: TGTGCCAGCAGCATACGGACAGGCTATAGGGGGGCCAACGTCCTGACTTTC

clone size: NA
V gene: TRBV20-1
D gene: NA
J gene: TRBJ2-1
CDR3 length: 16
CDR3 protein: CSAKGMGGNSYNEQFF
CDR3 DNA: TGCAGTGCTAAGGGTATGGGCGGCAACTCCTACAATGAGCAGTTCTTC

clone size: NA
V gene: TRBV2
D gene: NA
J gene: TRBJ1-2
CDR3 length: 13
CDR3 protein: CASRGDENYGYTF
CDR3 DNA: TGTGCCAGCAGGGGTGATGAAAACTATGGCTACACCTTC

clone size: NA
V gene: TRBV12-5
D gene: NA
J gene: TRBJ1-6
CDR3 length: 14
CDR3 protein: CASGLVPNNSPLHF
CDR3 DNA: TGTGCTAGTGGTTTGGTACCAAATAATTCACCCCTCCACTTT

clone size: NA
V gene: TRBV7-2
D gene: NA
J gene: TRBJ2-3
CDR3 length: 17
CDR3 protein: CASSLGSRGRSTDTQYF
CDR3 DNA: TGTGCCAGCAGCTTAGGATCGCGGGGGCGTAGCACAGATACGCAGTATTTT

clone size: NA
V gene: TRBV2
D gene: NA
J gene: TRBJ2-3
CDR3 length: 11
CDR3 protein: CASSVMDTQYF
CDR3 DNA: TGTGCCAGCAGTGTAATGGATACGCAGTATTTT

clone size: NA
V gene: TRBV3-1
D gene: TRBD2
J gene: TRBJ2-1
CDR3 length: 18
CDR3 protein: CASSQDGIGLAEYNEQFF
CDR3 DNA: TGTGCCAGCAGCCAAGATGGGATCGGACTAGCGGAGTACAATGAGCAGTTCTTC

clone size: NA
V gene: TRBV5-6
D gene: NA
J gene: TRBJ2-7
CDR3 length: 17
CDR3 protein: CASSSPRRTVKGYEQYF
CDR3 DNA: TGTGCCAGCAGCTCACCTCGGAGGACTGTCAAGGGCTACGAGCAGTACTTC

clone size: NA
V gene: TRBV7-3
D gene: NA
J gene: TRBJ2-3
CDR3 length: 13
CDR3 protein: CASSLYRGDTQYF
CDR3 DNA: TGTGCCAGCAGCTTATATAGGGGGGATACGCAGTATTTT

clone size: NA
V gene: TRBV11-2
D gene: NA
J gene: TRBJ2-7
CDR3 length: 15
CDR3 protein: CASSRRWGADAEQYF
CDR3 DNA: TGTGCCAGCAGCCGCCGATGGGGGGCGGACGCCGAGCAGTACTTC

clone size: once
V gene: TRBV7-2
D gene: TRBD1
J gene: TRBJ1-6
CDR3 length: 15
CDR3 protein: CASSRPTGVNSPLHF
CDR3 DNA: TGTGCCAGCAGCCGACCTACAGGGGTCAATTCACCCCTCCACTTT

clone size: once
V gene: TRBV5-1
D gene: NA
J gene: TRBJ1-6
CDR3 length: 14
CDR3 protein: CASSAGTVNSPLHF
CDR3 DNA: TGCGCCAGCAGCGCCGGGACGGTAAATTCACCCCTCCATTTT

clone size: NA
V gene: TRBV3-1
D gene: NA
J gene: TRBJ2-3
CDR3 length: 15
CDR3 protein: CASSQGGTSTDTQYF
CDR3 DNA: TGTGCCAGCAGCCAAGGGGGCACCAGCACAGATACGCAGTATTTT

clone size: NA
V gene: TRBV29-1
D gene: NA
J gene: TRBJ2-5
CDR3 length: 13
CDR3 protein: CSVLGGLRETQYF
CDR3 DNA: TGCAGCGTGTTGGGGGGGCTCAGGGAGACCCAGTACTTC

clone size: NA
V gene: TRBV6-1
D gene: TRBD1
J gene: TRBJ1-3
CDR3 length: 17
CDR3 protein: CASSLGQGMNSGNTIYF
CDR3 DNA: TGTGCCAGCAGCTTGGGACAGGGTATGAATTCTGGAAACACCATATATTTT